This TCR beta chain comes out of a study of T cell responses to AZD1222 COVID-19 vaccine. Data came from immunoSEQ multiplex PCR; TCRdb stores just in-frame clones and leaves some out. The sample lists roughly 51,000 clones; roughly nine tenths were seen once. The TCR was taken from an adult who received the AZD1222 COVID-19 vaccine. Sequencing was performed on peripheral blood, taken 28 days after the second AZD1222 dose.

This CDR3 reads CASSIEKRSNEQYF. CDR3 bases: TGTGCCAGTAGTATTGAGAAGCGGAGTAACGAGCAGTACTTC. V usage is TRBV19 and J usage is TRBJ2-7, with a weak D call TRBD2 (5 bases). This CDR3 comprises 14 residues. Germline assignment: CDR1 LNHDA and CDR2 SQIVND (reference sequence). V was shortened by 3 bases and J by 5 bases, with 14 bases between the two germline ends.